These 8 T cell receptor beta chains were all obtained from the same sample, sequenced in a study of technical replicates of blood from a few donors (dated by TCRdb to 2016 to 2017). The protocol used for the library was the immunoSEQ multiplex PCR assay. Entries here come from immuneACCESS through TCRdb and include only in-frame sequences with V and J called. Some clones fail to appear in such tables; in the studies checked, an unresolved V gene covers under half of the shortfall, and the cause of the remainder is unknown. The sample table lists 70,000 to 80,000 clones, around 92% of them with a count of one. Clones ranked in the top ten supply about 0.43% of the sample. The sequencing sample was made of T cells isolated from PBMCs. The receptors derive from a human donor in good health.

The chain employs TRBV18 and TRBJ2-7, with D possibly being TRBD2 (6 bases). CDR3 length equals 14 residues. CDR1 and CDR2 from the germline V gene are KGHSH and LQKENI. V was shortened by 3 bases and J by 7 bases, with 16 bases between the two germline ends. The chain's CDR3 is CASSPSGSKWEQYF. The CDR3 coding sequence is TGTGCCAGCTCACCTTCCGGGAGTAAGTGGGAGCAGTACTTC.

The chain joins TRBV11-3 to TRBJ2-3; possibly TRBD2 for D (5 bases). This CDR3 has 14 amino acids. V was trimmed by 5 bases and J by 5 bases, leaving 14 bases between them. The germline V gene encodes CDR1 SGHNT and CDR2 YENEEA. The CDR3 loop reads CASSRGRDLDTQYF. CDR3 in DNA: TGTGCCAGCAGCCGAGGCCGGGATCTAGATACGCAGTATTTT.

The V and J genes are TRBV19 and TRBJ2-7; 8 positions agree with TRBD2. Germline V gene lookup returns CDR1 LNHDA and CDR2 SQIVND (reference sequence). The CDR3 sequence is 15 residues long. The ends lost 6 bases at V and 3 bases at J; junction bases unmatched: 10. CDR3 nucleotide sequence: TGTGCCAGTAGGAGCCAACTAGCGGAGGACTACGAGCAGTACTTC. It specifies CASRSQLAEDYEQYF.

This chain joins TRBV4-2 and TRBJ2-1; 9 bases line up with TRBD2. The CDR3 has 15 amino acids. J lost 10 bases, V lost 0 bases, and 7 bases had no gene match. The germline V gene encodes CDR1 LGHNA and CDR2 YNFKEQ. The CDR3 here is CASSQDVAGAREQFF. In DNA, the CDR3 is TGTGCCAGCAGCCAAGACGTAGCGGGAGCACGAGAGCAGTTCTTC.

The chain employs TRBV5-8 and TRBJ1-5, with D maybe TRBD1 (5 bases). CDR3 length equals 14 residues. Germline V gene data show CDR1 as SGHTS and CDR2 as YDEGEE. V lost 0 bases, J lost 3 bases, and 7 bases lay in between. The CDR3 spells CASSLGQPNQPQHF. DNA for the CDR3: TGTGCCAGCAGCTTGGGACAGCCCAATCAGCCCCAGCATTTT.

The CDR3 nucleotides read TGCGCCAGCAGCCGCGACAATACGGTCACCGGGGAGCTGTTTTTT. The encoded protein is CASSRDNTVTGELFF. This chain uses TRBV4-1 with TRBJ2-2; D gene unclear. The CDR3 has 15 residues. Germline-derived CDR1 and CDR2 are MGHRA and YSYEKL. Trimming stripped 4 bases from V and 4 bases from J, with 13 bases between.

This chain connects TRBV2 to TRBJ2-3; the match to TRBD2 covers 9 bases. Looked up from germline, CDR1 is SNHLY and CDR2 is FYNNEI. J gave up 2 bases and V 10 bases, and 10 bases lay outside the gene matches. This CDR3 is built from 15 residues. For the CDR3, the DNA is TGTGCCATTTGGGCCACTAGCGGGCTCACAGATACGCAGTATTTT. Translated, it gives CAIWATSGLTDTQYF. Filled out from reference TRBV2 and TRBJ2-3, the complete variable domain reads EPEVTQTPSHQVTQMGQEVILRCVPISNHLYFYWYRQILGQKVEFLVSFYNNEISEKSEIFDDQFSVERPDGSNFTLKIRSTKLEDSAMYFCAIWATSGLTDTQYFGPGTRLTVL.

The chain carries TRBV6-5 and TRBJ2-1, with 10 bases fitting TRBD1. Looked up from germline, CDR1 is MNHEY and CDR2 is SVGAGI. The V and J ends lost 5 bases and 5 bases, in that order; junction bases with no gene match: 6. The CDR3 length is 15 residues. The CDR3 protein is CASSRRDRGDNEQFF. The CDR3 coding sequence is TGTGCCAGCAGTCGCCGGGACAGGGGCGACAATGAGCAGTTCTTC.